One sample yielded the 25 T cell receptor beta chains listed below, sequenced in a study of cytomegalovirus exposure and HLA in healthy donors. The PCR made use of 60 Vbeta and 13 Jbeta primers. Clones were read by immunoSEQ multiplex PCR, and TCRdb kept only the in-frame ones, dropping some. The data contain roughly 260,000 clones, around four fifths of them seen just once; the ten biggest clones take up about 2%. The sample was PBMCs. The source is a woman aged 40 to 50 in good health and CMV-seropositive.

The CDR3: CASSLSAGFVNEQFF. The CDR3 coding sequence is TGCGCCAGCAGCTTGTCAGCGGGATTCGTGAATGAGCAGTTCTTC. V is TRBV5-1 and J is TRBJ2-1, with TRBD2 matching over 7 bases. Per germline, CDR1 SGHRS and CDR2 YFSETQ. J was trimmed by 7 bases and V by 1 base; bases with no gene match: 8. The CDR3 contains 15 residues.

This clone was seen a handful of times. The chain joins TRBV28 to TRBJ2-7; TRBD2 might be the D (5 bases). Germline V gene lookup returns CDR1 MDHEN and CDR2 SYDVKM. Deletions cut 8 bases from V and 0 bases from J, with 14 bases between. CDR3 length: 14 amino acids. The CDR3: CASGRGTDSYEQYF. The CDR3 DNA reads TGTGCCAGCGGTCGGGGAACTGACTCCTACGAGCAGTACTTC.

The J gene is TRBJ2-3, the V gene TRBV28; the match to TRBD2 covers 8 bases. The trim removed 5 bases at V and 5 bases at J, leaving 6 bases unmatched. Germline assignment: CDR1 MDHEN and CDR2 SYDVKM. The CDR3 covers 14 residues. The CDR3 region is CASSPGGVQDTQYF. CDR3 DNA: TGTGCCAGCAGTCCCGGGGGGGTTCAAGATACGCAGTATTTT.

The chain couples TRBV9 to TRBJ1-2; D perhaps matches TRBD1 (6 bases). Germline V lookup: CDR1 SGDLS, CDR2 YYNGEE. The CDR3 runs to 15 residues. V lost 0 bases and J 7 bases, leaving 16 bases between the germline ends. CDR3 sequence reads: CASSVARDRLGGYTF. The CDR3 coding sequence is TGTGCCAGCAGCGTAGCCCGAGACAGGTTGGGTGGCTACACCTTC.

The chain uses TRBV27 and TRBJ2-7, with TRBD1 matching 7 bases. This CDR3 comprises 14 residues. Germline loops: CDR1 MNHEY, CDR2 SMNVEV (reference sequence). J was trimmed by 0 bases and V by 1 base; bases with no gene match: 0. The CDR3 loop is CASSLWDSSYEQYF. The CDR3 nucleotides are TGTGCCAGCAGTTTATGGGACAGCTCCTACGAGCAGTACTTC.

CDR3 sequence: CASSSWGLAAYEQYF. The DNA for the CDR3 is TGTGCCAGCAGCTCTTGGGGACTAGCGGCCTACGAGCAGTACTTC. The chain employs TRBV7-3 and TRBJ2-7; the match to TRBD2 covers 11 bases. Per the germline V gene, CDR1 is SGHTA and CDR2 is FQGTGA. With 4 bases clipped from V and 2 bases from J, the junction kept 4 bases outside the gene matches. This CDR3 comprises 15 residues.

The CDR3 region is CASSLEAGMNTEAFF. As DNA, the CDR3 is TGTGCCAGCAGCTTAGAGGCAGGAATGAACACTGAAGCTTTCTTT. J is TRBJ1-1 and V is TRBV7-9; D gene uncertain. Between the trimmed V and J ends, which lost 1 base and 0 bases, there was a span of 9 bases. Looked up from germline, CDR1 is SEHNR and CDR2 is FQNEAQ (reference sequence). The CDR3 has 15 residues.

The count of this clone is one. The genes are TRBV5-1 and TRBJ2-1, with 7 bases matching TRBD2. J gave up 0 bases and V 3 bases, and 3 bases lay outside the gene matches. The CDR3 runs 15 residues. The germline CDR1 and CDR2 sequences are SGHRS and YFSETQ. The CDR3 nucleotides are TGCGCCAGCAGCTCGGGCGGGAGCTCCTACAATGAGCAGTTCTTC. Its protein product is CASSSGGSSYNEQFF.

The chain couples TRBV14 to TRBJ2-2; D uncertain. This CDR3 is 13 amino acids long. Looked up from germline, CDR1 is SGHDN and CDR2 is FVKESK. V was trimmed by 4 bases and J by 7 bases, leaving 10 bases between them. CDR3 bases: TGTGCCAGCAGCCCCGGTGGTGGCGGGGAGCTGTTTTTT. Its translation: CASSPGGGGELFF.

The CDR3 sequence is CSANKGAQETQYF. In nucleotides, the CDR3 is TGCAGCGCAAATAAGGGGGCTCAAGAGACCCAGTACTTC. The chain couples TRBV29-1 to TRBJ2-5; 7 bases align to TRBD1. The CDR3 length is 13 residues. Per the germline V gene, CDR1 is SQVTM and CDR2 is ANQGSEA. With 7 bases clipped from V and 2 bases from J, the junction kept 7 bases outside the gene matches.

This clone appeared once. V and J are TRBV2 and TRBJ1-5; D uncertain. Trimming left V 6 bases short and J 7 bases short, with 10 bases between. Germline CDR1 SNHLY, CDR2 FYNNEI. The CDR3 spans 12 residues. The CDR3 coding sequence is TGTGCCAGCAGCAGAAGTCGCCAGCCCCAGCATTTT. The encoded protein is CASSRSRQPQHF.

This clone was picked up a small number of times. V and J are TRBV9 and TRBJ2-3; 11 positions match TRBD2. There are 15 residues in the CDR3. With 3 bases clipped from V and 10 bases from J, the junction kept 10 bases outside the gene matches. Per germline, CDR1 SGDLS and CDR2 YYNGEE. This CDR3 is CASSGGGTSGSSQYF. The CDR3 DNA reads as TGTGCCAGCAGCGGGGGGGGAACTAGCGGGAGTTCGCAGTATTTT.

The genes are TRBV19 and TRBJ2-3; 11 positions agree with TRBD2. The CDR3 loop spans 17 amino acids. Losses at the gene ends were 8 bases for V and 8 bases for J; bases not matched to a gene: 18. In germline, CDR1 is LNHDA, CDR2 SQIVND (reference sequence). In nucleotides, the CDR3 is TGTGCCAGTCCTAGCGGGAGGTGGATTTGGAACACCGGTACGCAGTATTTT. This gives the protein CASPSGRWIWNTGTQYF. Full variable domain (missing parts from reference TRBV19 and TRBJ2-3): DGGITQSPKYLFRKEGQNVTLSCEQNLNHDAMYWYRQDPGQGLRLIYYSQIVNDFQKGDIAEGYSVSREKKESFPLTVTSAQKNPTAFYLCASPSGRWIWNTGTQYFGPGTRLTVL.

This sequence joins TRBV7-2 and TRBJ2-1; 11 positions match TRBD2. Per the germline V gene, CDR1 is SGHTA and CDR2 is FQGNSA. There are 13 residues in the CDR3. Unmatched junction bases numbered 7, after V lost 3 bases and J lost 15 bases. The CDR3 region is CASSLELAGGVFF. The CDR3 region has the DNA TGTGCCAGCAGCTTGGAGTTAGCGGGAGGGGTGTTCTTC.

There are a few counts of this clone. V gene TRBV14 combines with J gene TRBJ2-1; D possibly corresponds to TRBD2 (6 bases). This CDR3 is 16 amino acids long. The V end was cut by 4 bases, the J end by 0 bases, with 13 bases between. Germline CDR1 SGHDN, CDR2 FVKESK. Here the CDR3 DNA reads TGTGCCAGCAGCCTAGAGGCGGGACGCTCCTACAATGAGCAGTTCTTC. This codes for CASSLEAGRSYNEQFF.

The CDR3 bases are TGTGCCAGCAGCGTAGACTTTCGACAGAGGAATGAGCAGTTCTTC. The encoded protein is CASSVDFRQRNEQFF. The chain recombines TRBV9 with TRBJ2-1; a possible D gene is TRBD1 (5 bases). The CDR3 consists of 15 residues. Germline V gives CDR1 SGDLS, CDR2 YYNGEE. Between the trimmed V and J ends, which lost 0 bases and 7 bases, there was a span of 14 bases.

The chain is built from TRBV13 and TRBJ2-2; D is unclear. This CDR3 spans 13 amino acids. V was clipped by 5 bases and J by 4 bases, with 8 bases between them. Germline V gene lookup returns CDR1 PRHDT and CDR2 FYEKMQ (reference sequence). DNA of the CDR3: TGTGCCAGCAGCCCCGGGTCCACCGGGGAGCTGTTTTTT. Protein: CASSPGSTGELFF.

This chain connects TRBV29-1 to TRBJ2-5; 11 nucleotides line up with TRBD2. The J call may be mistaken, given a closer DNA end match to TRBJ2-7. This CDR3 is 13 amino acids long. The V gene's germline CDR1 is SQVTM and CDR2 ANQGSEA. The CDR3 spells CSVASGRLDEQYF. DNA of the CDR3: TGCAGCGTCGCTAGCGGGAGGCTCGACGAGCAGTACTTC.

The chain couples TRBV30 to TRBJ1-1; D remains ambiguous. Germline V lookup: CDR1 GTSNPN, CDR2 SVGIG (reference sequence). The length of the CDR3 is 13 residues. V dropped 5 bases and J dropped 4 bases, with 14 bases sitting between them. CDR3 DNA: TGTGCCTGGGCGGATGCGGGAGCCACTGAAGCTTTCTTT. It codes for CAWADAGATEAFF.

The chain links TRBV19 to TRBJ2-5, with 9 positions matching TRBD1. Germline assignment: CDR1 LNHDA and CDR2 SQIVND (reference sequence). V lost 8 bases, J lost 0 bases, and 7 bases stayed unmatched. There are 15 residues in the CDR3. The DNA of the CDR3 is TGTGCCAGTGGACAGGGGCACAACGACCAAGAGACCCAGTACTTC. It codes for CASGQGHNDQETQYF.

CDR3 region: CASPPSGERYTEAFF. The CDR3 DNA is TGTGCCAGCCCCCCCAGCGGGGAAAGGTACACTGAAGCTTTCTTT. The chain has TRBV19 and TRBJ1-1; D unresolved. There are 15 residues in the CDR3. With 9 bases removed from V and 3 bases from J, the gap between germline ends came to 20 bases. The germline CDR1 and CDR2 sequences are LNHDA and SQIVND (reference sequence).

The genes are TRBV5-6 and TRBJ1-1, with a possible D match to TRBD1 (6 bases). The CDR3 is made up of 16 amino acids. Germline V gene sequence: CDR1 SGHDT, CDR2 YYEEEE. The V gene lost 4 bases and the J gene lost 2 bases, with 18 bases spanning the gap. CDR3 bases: TGTGCCAGCAGCGTCGTATGGGGCAGGGGTAACACTGAAGCTTTCTTT. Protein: CASSVVWGRGNTEAFF. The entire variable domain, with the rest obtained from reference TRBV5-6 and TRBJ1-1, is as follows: DAGVTQSPTHLIKTRGQQVTLRCSPKSGHDTVSWYQQALGQGPQFIFQYYEEEERQRGNFPDRFSGHQFPNYSSELNVNALLLGDSALYLCASSVVWGRGNTEAFFGQGTRLTVV.

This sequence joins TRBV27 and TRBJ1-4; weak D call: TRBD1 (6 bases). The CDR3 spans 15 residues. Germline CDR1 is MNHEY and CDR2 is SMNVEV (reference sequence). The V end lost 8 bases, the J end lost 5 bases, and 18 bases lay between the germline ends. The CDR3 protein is CASGRNRARNEKLFF. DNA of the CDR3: TGTGCCAGCGGAAGAAACAGGGCAAGGAATGAAAAACTGTTTTTT.

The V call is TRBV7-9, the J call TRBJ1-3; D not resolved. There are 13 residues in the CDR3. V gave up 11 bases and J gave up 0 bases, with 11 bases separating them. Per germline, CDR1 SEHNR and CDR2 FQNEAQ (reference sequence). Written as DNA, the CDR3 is TGTGCCTCGATCCGACTCTCTGGAAACACCATATATTTT. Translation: CASIRLSGNTIYF.

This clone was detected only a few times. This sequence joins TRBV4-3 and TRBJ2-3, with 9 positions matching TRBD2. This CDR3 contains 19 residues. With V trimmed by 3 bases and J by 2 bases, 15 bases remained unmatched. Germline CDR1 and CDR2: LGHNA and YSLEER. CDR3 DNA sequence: TGCGCCAGCAGCCACTCGACTAGCGGAGGGGGGGCACACACAGATACGCAGTATTTT. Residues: CASSHSTSGGGAHTDTQYF.